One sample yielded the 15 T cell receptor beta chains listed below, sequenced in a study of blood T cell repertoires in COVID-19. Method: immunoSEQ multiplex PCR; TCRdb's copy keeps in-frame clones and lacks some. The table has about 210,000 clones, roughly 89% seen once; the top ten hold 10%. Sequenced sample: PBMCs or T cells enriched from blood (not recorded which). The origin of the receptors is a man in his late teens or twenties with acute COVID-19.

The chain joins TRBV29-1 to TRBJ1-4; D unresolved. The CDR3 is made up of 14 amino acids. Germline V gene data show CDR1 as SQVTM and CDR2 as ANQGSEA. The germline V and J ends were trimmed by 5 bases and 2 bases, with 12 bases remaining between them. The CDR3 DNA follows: TGCAGCGTTATAATTAGTATGACTAATGAAAAACTGTTTTTT. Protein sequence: CSVIISMTNEKLFF.

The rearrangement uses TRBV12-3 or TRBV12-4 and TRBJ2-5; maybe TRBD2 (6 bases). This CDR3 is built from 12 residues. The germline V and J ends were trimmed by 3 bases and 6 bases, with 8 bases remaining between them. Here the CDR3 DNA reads TGTGCCAGCAGTTTGGAGGGAAAGACCCAGTACTTC. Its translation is CASSLEGKTQYF.

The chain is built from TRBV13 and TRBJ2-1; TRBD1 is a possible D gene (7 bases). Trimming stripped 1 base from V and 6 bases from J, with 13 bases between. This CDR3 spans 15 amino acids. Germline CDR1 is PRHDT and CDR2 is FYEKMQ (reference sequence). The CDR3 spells CASSLEQGRSNEQFF. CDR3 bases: TGTGCCAGCAGCTTAGAACAGGGGAGGAGCAATGAGCAGTTCTTC. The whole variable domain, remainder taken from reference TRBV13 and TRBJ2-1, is AAGVIQSPRHLIKEKRETATLKCYPIPRHDTVYWYQQGPGQDPQFLISFYEKMQSDKGSIPDRFSAQQFSDYHSELNMSSLELGDSALYFCASSLEQGRSNEQFFGPGTRLTVL.

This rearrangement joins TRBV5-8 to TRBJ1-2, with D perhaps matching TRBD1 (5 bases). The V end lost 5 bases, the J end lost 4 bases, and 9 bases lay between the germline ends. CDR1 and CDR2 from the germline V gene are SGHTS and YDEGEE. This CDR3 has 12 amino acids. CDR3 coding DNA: TGTGCCAGCAGGGGGCCTTCCTATGGCTACACCTTC. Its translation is CASRGPSYGYTF.

CDR3 nucleotides: TGTGCCAGTACCATATCTGACGCGGACAATAAGCAGTACTTC. Translating gives CASTISDADNKQYF. The V and J genes are TRBV19 and TRBJ2-7; perhaps TRBD1 as D (5 bases). CDR3 length: 14 amino acids. V was cut by 7 bases and J by 8 bases, with 21 bases left in between. The germline gives CDR1 LNHDA, CDR2 SQIVND (reference sequence).

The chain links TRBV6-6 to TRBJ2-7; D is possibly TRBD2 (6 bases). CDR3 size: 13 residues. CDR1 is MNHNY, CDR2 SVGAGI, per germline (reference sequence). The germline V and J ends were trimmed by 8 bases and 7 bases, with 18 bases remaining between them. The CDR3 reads CASFGGTVYEQYF. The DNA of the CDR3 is TGTGCCAGCTTCGGCGGGACCGTTTATGAGCAGTACTTC.

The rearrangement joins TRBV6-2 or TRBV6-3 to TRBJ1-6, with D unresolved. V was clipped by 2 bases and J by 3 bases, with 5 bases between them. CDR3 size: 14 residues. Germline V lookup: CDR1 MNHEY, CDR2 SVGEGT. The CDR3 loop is CASSYRNYNSPLHF. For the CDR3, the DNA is TGTGCCAGCAGTTACCGTAACTATAATTCACCCCTCCACTTT.

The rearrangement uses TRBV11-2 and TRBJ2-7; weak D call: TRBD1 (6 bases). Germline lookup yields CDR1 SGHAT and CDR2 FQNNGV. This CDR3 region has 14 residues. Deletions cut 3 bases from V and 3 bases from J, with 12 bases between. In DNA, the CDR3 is TGTGCCAGCAGCTTCGAGCCAGGGGACTACGAGCAGTACTTC. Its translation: CASSFEPGDYEQYF.

Here the CDR3 reads CASGLRTAGPFEQYF. Written as DNA, the CDR3 is TGTGCTAGTGGTTTACGGACAGCAGGGCCTTTCGAGCAGTACTTC. This chain connects TRBV12-5 to TRBJ2-7; possibly TRBD1 for D (6 bases). This CDR3 comprises 15 residues. Trimming took 3 bases from V and 6 from J, leaving 18 bases between them. Per germline, CDR1 LGHNT and CDR2 FRNRAP.

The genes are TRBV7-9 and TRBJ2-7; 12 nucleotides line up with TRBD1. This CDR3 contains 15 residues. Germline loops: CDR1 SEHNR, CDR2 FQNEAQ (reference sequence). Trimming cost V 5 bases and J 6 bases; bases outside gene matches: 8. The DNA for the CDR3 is TGTGCCAGCAGCGCCCGGGACAGGGGGCTCCGCGAGCAGTACTTC. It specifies CASSARDRGLREQYF.

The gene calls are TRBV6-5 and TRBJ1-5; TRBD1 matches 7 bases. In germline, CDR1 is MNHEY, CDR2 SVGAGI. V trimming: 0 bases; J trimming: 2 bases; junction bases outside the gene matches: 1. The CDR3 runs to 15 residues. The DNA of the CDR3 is TGTGCCAGCAGTTACTCAGGGGGCCGCAATCAGCCCCAGCATTTT. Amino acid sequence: CASSYSGGRNQPQHF.

The CDR3 spells CASSRGTSGSSYNEQFF. The CDR3 nucleotides are TGTGCCAGCAGCCGTGGGACTAGCGGGAGTTCCTACAATGAGCAGTTCTTC. The chain has TRBV7-6 and TRBJ2-1, with 14 bases lining up with TRBD2. J lost 1 base, V lost 5 bases, and 4 bases had no gene match. The germline V gene has CDR1 SGHVS and CDR2 FNYEAQ. CDR3 size: 17 residues.

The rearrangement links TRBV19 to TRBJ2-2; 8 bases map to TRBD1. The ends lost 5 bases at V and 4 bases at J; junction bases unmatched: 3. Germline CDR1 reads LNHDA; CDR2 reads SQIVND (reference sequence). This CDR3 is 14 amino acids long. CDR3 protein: CASSATGGTGELFF. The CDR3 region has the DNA TGTGCCAGTAGTGCCACAGGGGGCACCGGGGAGCTGTTTTTT.

The CDR3 spells CASSETGKETQYF. The CDR3 nucleotides are TGTGCCAGCAGTGAGACAGGGAAAGAGACCCAGTACTTC. The J gene is TRBJ2-5, the V gene TRBV2, with TRBD1 matching 7 bases. Germline lookup yields CDR1 SNHLY and CDR2 FYNNEI. The length of the CDR3 is 13 residues. V dropped 3 bases and J dropped 3; count of bases not matched to a gene: 1.

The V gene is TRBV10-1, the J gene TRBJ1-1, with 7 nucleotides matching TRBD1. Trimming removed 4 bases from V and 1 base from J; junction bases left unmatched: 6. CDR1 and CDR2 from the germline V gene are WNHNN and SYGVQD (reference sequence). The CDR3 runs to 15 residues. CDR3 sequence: CASSGPGQQNTEAFF. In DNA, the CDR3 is TGCGCCAGCAGTGGCCCGGGACAGCAGAACACTGAAGCTTTCTTT.